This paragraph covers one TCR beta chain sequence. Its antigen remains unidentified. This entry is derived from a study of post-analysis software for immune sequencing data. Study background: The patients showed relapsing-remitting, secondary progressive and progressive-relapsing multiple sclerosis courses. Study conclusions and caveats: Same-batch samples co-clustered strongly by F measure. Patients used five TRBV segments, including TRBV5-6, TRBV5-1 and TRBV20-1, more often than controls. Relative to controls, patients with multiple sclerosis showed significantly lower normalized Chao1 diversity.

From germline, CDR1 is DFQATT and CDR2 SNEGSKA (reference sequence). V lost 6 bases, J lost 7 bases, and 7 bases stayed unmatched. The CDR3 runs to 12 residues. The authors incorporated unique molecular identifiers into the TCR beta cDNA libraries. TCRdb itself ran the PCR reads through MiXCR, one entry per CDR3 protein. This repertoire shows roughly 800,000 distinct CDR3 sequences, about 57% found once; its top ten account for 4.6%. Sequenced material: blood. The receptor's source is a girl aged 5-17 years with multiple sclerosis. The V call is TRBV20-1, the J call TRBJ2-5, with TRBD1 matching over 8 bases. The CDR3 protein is CSARQGARTQYF. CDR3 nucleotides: TGCAGTGCACGGCAGGGGGCGCGGACCCAGTACTTC.